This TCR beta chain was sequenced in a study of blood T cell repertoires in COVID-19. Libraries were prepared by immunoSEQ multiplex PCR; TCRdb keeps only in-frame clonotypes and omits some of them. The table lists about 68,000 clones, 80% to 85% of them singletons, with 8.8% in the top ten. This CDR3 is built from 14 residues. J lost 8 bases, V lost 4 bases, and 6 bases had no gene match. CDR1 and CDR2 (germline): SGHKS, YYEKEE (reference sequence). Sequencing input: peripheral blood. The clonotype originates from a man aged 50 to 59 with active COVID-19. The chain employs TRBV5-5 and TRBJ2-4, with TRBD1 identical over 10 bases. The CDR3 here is CASSKTGQGDIQYF. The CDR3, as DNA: TGTGCCAGCAGCAAAACAGGACAGGGGGACATTCAGTACTTC.